Presented here are 19 T cell receptor beta chains from one specimen sequenced in a study of blood T cell repertoires in COVID-19. Here immunoSEQ multiplex PCR was the method, and the copy in TCRdb shows in-frame clones only, minus some. The table includes more than 95,000 clones, roughly 90% detected once. Sequencing was performed on peripheral blood. The receptors derive from a human donor in a cohort sampled during active COVID-19.

The CDR3 nucleotides are TGTGCCAGCAGTATAGACAGGGGGTACGAGCAGTACTTC. Protein product: CASSIDRGYEQYF. J is TRBJ2-7 and V is TRBV9; TRBD1 agrees at 9 bases. The ends lost 5 bases at V and 4 bases at J; junction bases unmatched: 4. The CDR3 covers 13 residues. Germline CDR1 reads SGDLS; CDR2 reads YYNGEE.

The rearrangement links TRBV7-8 to TRBJ2-7, with 7 bases aligning to TRBD2. The trim removed 5 bases at V and 3 bases at J, leaving 10 bases unmatched. There are 15 residues in the CDR3. CDR1 SGHVS and CDR2 FQNEAQ come from the germline V gene. CDR3 in DNA: TGTGCCAGCAGCCCCAGGGAGGGCATGATCTACGAGCAGTACTTC. It specifies CASSPREGMIYEQYF.

The chain combines TRBV7-9 with TRBJ2-7; 10 nucleotides match TRBD1. Germline trimming cut 5 bases from V and 3 bases from J; bases unmatched to any gene: 10. This CDR3 comprises 16 residues. CDR1 and CDR2 (germline): SEHNR, FQNEAQ (reference sequence). For the CDR3, the DNA is TGTGCCAGCAGCCCCGGGCCGGGACAGGGGAACTACGAGCAGTACTTC. It translates to CASSPGPGQGNYEQYF.

The genes are TRBV30 and TRBJ2-3; 10 bases map to TRBD2. CDR3 length: 14 residues. Germline V gene lookup returns CDR1 GTSNPN and CDR2 SVGIG (reference sequence). Trimming cost V 3 bases and J 5 bases; bases outside gene matches: 5. In nucleotides, the CDR3 is TGTGCCTGGAGCCTTCTAGCGGGAGAAGATACGCAGTATTTT. It is translated as CAWSLLAGEDTQYF.

The chain combines TRBV12-3 or TRBV12-4 with TRBJ2-7, with TRBD1 as a possible D gene (7 bases). V was pared by 5 bases and J by 12 bases, with 17 bases between. The CDR3 totals 12 residues. CDR3 nucleotide sequence: TGTGCCAGCAGTCCCACCCGCCAGGGGGGGTACTTC. Translation gives CASSPTRQGGYF.

The chain joins TRBV29-1 to TRBJ2-7; D is perhaps TRBD2 (7 bases). The CDR3 totals 13 residues. Germline values: CDR1 SQVTM, CDR2 ANQGSEA. Trimming pared 3 bases from V and 4 bases from J, leaving 13 bases between. DNA for the CDR3: TGCAGCGTTGAGTACAGGGAGGGATACGAGCAGTACTTC. Its translation is CSVEYREGYEQYF.

Details on this clone: The junction and the germline gene differ at one end; a read error may be behind it. In DNA, the CDR3 is TGTGCCGGCAGCCCCTCTGGAGCGGGGGACACAGATACGCAGTATTTT. Protein product: CAGSPSGAGDTDTQYF. The chain joins TRBV7-2 to TRBJ2-3; 8 nucleotides agree with TRBD2. CDR1 and CDR2 from the germline V gene are SGHTA and FQGNSA. CDR3 length: 16 residues.

The chain recombines TRBV2 with TRBJ1-6; D is possibly TRBD1 (5 bases). V was cut by 1 base and J by 6 bases, with 7 bases left in between. Germline V gene lookup returns CDR1 SNHLY and CDR2 FYNNEI. The CDR3 is made up of 14 amino acids. The CDR3 sequence is CASSEGRVNSPLHF. DNA for the CDR3: TGTGCCAGCAGTGAAGGCAGGGTTAATTCACCCCTCCACTTT.

A note on this clone: The sample has other DNA sequences that encode this CDR3 too. This sequence joins TRBV18 and TRBJ2-5; tentatively, D is TRBD1 (7 bases). The CDR3 runs 13 residues. Deletions cut 3 bases from V and 4 bases from J, with 9 bases between. The germline V gene has CDR1 KGHSH and CDR2 LQKENI. This CDR3 is CASSPQGGETQYF. In DNA form, the CDR3 reads TGTGCCAGCTCACCCCAGGGGGGAGAGACCCAGTACTTC.

The chain combines TRBV4-3 with TRBJ2-1, with 7 bases matching TRBD2. With 3 bases clipped from V and 9 bases from J, the junction kept 5 bases outside the gene matches. The CDR3 contains 13 residues. The germline V gene encodes CDR1 LGHNA and CDR2 YSLEER. This chain's CDR3 is CASSHRSGPEQFF. Written as DNA, the CDR3 is TGCGCCAGCAGCCATCGTAGCGGGCCTGAGCAGTTCTTC.

The V gene is TRBV7-2, the J gene TRBJ1-6; 8 bases match TRBD1. There are 17 residues in the CDR3. J gave up 4 bases and V 6 bases, and 11 bases lay outside the gene matches. The V gene's germline CDR1 is SGHTA and CDR2 FQGNSA. Here the CDR3 DNA reads TGTGCCAGCAGGGCGAGACAGGGGCGCTTTTATAATTCACCCCTCCACTTT. It specifies CASRARQGRFYNSPLHF.

The table lists this clone with a count of one. The chain uses TRBV11-2 and TRBJ2-7; D perhaps matches TRBD2 (5 bases). V was cut by 2 bases and J by 4 bases, with 15 bases left in between. The CDR3 runs to 15 residues. CDR1 and CDR2 from the germline V gene are SGHAT and FQNNGV. The CDR3 protein is CASSLTGISNYEQYF. DNA of the CDR3: TGTGCCAGCAGCTTAACCGGGATCTCCAATTACGAGCAGTACTTC. Filled out from reference TRBV11-2 and TRBJ2-7, the complete variable domain reads EAGVAQSPRYKIIEKRQSVAFWCNPISGHATLYWYQQILGQGPKLLIQFQNNGVVDDSQLPKDRFSAERLKGVDSTLKIQPAKLEDSAVYLCASSLTGISNYEQYFGPGTRLTVT.

The rearrangement uses TRBV5-1 and TRBJ1-2; D unclear. CDR1 and CDR2 (germline): SGHRS, YFSETQ. The CDR3 is 15 amino acids. Trimming cost V 4 bases and J 6 bases, with 19 bases left between them. The CDR3 coding sequence is TGCGCCAGCAGCCCAGAGCGGGCCGCTTTGGATGGCTACACCTTC. It translates to CASSPERAALDGYTF. Full variable domain (rest looked up from reference TRBV5-1 and TRBJ1-2): KAGVTQTPRYLIKTRGQQVTLSCSPISGHRSVSWYQQTPGQGLQFLFEYFSETQRNKGNFPGRFSGRQFSNSRSEMNVSTLELGDSALYLCASSPERAALDGYTFGSGTRLTVV.

The V and J genes are TRBV3-1 (or the pseudogene TRBV3-2) and TRBJ1-2, with 8 bases that match TRBD1. The germline V gene encodes CDR1 LGHDT and CDR2 YNNKEL (reference sequence). The CDR3 length is 14 residues. J lost 8 bases, V lost 1 base, and 6 bases had no gene match. The CDR3 here is CASSQVTGDVGYTF. The CDR3 region has the DNA TGTGCCAGCAGCCAAGTGACAGGGGACGTCGGCTACACCTTC.

The chain carries TRBV27 and TRBJ2-7; TRBD2 agrees at 8 bases. With 5 bases clipped from V and 3 bases from J, the junction kept 6 bases outside the gene matches. The germline V gene has CDR1 MNHEY and CDR2 SMNVEV (reference sequence). This CDR3 has 14 amino acids. CDR3 nucleotide sequence: TGTGCCAGCAGTCGCACCGGGACTAGCTACGAGCAGTACTTC. It encodes CASSRTGTSYEQYF.

A remark on this clone: Relative to the germline gene, one junction end is altered; a read error may explain this. CDR3 protein: CASSLTDGTSGRDF. CDR3 nucleotides: TGTGCCAGCAGTCTAACGGACGGTACTAGCGGGAGGGACTTC. V usage is TRBV6-5 and J usage is TRBJ2-4; 13 nucleotides line up with TRBD2. In germline, CDR1 is MNHEY, CDR2 SVGAGI. The CDR3 totals 14 residues.

The chain employs TRBV19 and TRBJ2-7; a possible D gene is TRBD1 (6 bases). The CDR3 is made up of 13 amino acids. The V gene's germline CDR1 is LNHDA and CDR2 SQIVND (reference sequence). V lost 4 bases, J lost 6 bases, and 13 bases lay in between. This CDR3 reads CASSTGVKGEQYF. The CDR3 DNA sequence: TGTGCCAGTAGTACAGGGGTAAAAGGCGAGCAGTACTTC.

V gene TRBV27 combines with J gene TRBJ2-1; 7 nucleotides match TRBD2. CDR3 length: 13 amino acids. V was pared by 4 bases and J by 7 bases, with 4 bases of the junction left unmatched. CDR1 is MNHEY and CDR2 is SMNVEV in the germline V gene (reference sequence). The CDR3 bases are TGTGCCAGCAGTTGGGAGGGGTGGAATGAGCAGTTCTTC. It translates to CASSWEGWNEQFF.

This clone came up once. The CDR3 is CASSYGSGPEAFF. CDR3 DNA sequence: TGTGCCAGCAGTTACGGTAGTGGTCCTGAAGCTTTCTTT. J is TRBJ1-1 and V is TRBV6-5; unclear D gene. Germline CDR1 reads MNHEY; CDR2 reads SVGAGI. V lost 2 bases and J 6 bases, leaving 10 bases between the germline ends. The CDR3 runs to 13 residues.